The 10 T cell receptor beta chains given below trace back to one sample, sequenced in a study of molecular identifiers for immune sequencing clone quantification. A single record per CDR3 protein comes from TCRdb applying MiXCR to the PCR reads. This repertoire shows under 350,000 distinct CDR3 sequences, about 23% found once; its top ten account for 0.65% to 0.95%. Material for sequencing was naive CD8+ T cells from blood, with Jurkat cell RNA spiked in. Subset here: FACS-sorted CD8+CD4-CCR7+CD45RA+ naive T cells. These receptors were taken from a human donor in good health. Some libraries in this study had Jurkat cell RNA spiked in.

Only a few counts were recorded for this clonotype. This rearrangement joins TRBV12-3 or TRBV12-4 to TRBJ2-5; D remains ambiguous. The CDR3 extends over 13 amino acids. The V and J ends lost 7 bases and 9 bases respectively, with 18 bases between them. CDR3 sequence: CASTPTSLSPQYF. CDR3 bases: TGTGCCAGCACCCCGACGAGTCTGAGCCCCCAGTACTTC.

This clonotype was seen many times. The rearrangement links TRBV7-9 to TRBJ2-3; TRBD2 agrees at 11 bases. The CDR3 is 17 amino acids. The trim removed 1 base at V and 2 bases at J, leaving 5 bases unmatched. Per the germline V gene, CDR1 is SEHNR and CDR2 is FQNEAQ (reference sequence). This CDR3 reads CASSLELAGAHTDTQYF. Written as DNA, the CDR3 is TGTGCCAGCAGCTTAGAACTAGCGGGGGCCCACACAGATACGCAGTATTTT.

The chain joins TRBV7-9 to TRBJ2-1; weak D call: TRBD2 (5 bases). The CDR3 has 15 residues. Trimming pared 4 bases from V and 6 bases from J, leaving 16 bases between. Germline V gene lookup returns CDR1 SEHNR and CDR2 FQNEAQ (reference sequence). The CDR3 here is CASSSTRGTGNEQFF. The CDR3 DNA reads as TGTGCCAGCAGCTCTACTAGAGGAACTGGCAATGAGCAGTTCTTC.

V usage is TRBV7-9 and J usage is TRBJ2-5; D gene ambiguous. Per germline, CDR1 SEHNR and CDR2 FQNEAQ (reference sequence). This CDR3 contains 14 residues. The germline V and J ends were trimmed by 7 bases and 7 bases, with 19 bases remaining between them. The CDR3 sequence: CASIPPNSLGTQYF. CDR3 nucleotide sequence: TGTGCCAGCATCCCACCTAACAGCCTCGGGACCCAGTACTTC.

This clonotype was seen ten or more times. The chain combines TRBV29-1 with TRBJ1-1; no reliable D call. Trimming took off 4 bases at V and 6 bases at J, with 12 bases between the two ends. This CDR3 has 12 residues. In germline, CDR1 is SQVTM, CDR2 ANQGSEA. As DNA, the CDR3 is TGCAGCGTTGTCCATCGGGGTGCTGAAGCTTTCTTT. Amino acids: CSVVHRGAEAFF.

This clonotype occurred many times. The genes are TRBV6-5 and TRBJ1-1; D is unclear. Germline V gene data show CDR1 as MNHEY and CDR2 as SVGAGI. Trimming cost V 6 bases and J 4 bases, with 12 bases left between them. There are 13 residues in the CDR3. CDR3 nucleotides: TGTGCCAGCAGCGGGGTTTGGAGCACTGAAGCTTTCTTT. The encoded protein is CASSGVWSTEAFF.

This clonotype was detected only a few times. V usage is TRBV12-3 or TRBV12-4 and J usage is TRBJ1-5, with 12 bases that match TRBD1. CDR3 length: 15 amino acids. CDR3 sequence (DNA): TGTGGCAGAAGGGACAGGGGGCGTCCGAGTCAGCCCCAGCATTTT. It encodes CGRRDRGRPSQPQHF.

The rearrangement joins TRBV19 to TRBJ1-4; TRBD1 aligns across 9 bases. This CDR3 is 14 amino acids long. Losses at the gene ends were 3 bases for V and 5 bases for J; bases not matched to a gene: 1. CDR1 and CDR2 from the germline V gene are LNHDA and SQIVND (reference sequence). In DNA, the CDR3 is TGTGCCAGTAGTATGGACAGGGGAAATGAAAAACTGTTTTTT. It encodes CASSMDRGNEKLFF.

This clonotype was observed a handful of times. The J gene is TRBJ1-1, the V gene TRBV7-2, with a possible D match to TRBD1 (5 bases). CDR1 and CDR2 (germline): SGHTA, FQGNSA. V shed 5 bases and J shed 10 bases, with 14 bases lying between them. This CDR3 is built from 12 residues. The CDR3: CASSRDPLVAFF. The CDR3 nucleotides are TGTGCCAGCAGCAGGGACCCCCTTGTAGCTTTCTTT.

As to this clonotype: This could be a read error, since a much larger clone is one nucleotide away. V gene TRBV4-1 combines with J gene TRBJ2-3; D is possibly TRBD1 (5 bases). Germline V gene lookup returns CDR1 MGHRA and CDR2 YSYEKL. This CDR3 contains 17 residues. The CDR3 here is CASSAQGSRVGTDTQCF. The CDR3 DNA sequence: TGCGCCAGCAGCGCACAAGGTAGCAGGGTGGGCACAGATACGCAGTGTTTT.